The 27 T cell receptor beta chains presented below share a single source sample, sequenced in a study of blood T cell repertoires in COVID-19. The repertoire was sequenced with immunoSEQ multiplex PCR; TCRdb's copy has only in-frame clones and lacks some. The repertoire holds about 350,000 clones, with approximately 89% as singletons. The source material was peripheral blood. The receptor source for this set is a woman aged 60-75 years with COVID-19, enrolled during active disease.

This chain's CDR3 is CASSPSTGGNGYTF. The CDR3 DNA follows: TGTGCCAGCTCACCGTCAACAGGGGGAAATGGCTACACCTTC. This chain connects TRBV18 to TRBJ1-2; TRBD1 matches 8 bases. Germline V gene data show CDR1 as KGHSH and CDR2 as LQKENI. This CDR3 contains 14 residues. J was trimmed by 6 bases and V by 3 bases; bases with no gene match: 6.

The rearrangement joins TRBV6-5 to TRBJ1-2; no clear D gene. CDR3 length: 13 residues. Germline values: CDR1 MNHEY, CDR2 SVGAGI. Trimming pared 6 bases from V and 1 base from J, leaving 9 bases between. CDR3 sequence (DNA): TGTGCCAGCAGACCACAGCATAACTATGGCTACACCTTC. Protein sequence: CASRPQHNYGYTF.

V and J are TRBV29-1 and TRBJ1-1, with 7 bases aligning to TRBD1. Trimming took 6 bases from V and 1 from J; bases not matched to a gene: 5. CDR1 SQVTM and CDR2 ANQGSEA come from the germline V gene. CDR3 length: 13 residues. CDR3 bases: TGCAGCGTCGAGGGGGCGCCGAACACTGAAGCTTTCTTT. Its translation is CSVEGAPNTEAFF.

This chain links TRBV5-1 with TRBJ1-5, with D unresolved. CDR3 length equals 13 residues. V was trimmed by 0 bases and J by 6 bases, leaving 7 bases between them. Germline values: CDR1 SGHRS, CDR2 YFSETQ. DNA of the CDR3: TGCGCCAGCAGCTTGGGGGCAGGTCAGCCCCAGCATTTT. Protein: CASSLGAGQPQHF.

V and J are TRBV6-5 and TRBJ1-5; a weak D match, TRBD1 (5 bases). There are 16 residues in the CDR3. Trimming took off 4 bases at V and 1 base at J, with 14 bases between the two ends. The germline gives CDR1 MNHEY, CDR2 SVGAGI. CDR3 amino acids: CASSSNGAGSNQPQHF. As DNA, the CDR3 is TGTGCCAGCAGTTCAAATGGGGCGGGGAGCAATCAGCCCCAGCATTTT.

Comments on this clone: This sample includes further DNA sequences coding for the same CDR3. The chain uses TRBV7-9 and TRBJ1-2, with TRBD1 as a possible D gene (6 bases). Germline assignment: CDR1 SEHNR and CDR2 FQNEAQ (reference sequence). V was trimmed by 0 bases and J by 5 bases, leaving 7 bases between them. CDR3 length: 13 residues. The CDR3, as DNA: TGTGCCAGCAGCTTAGCTACAGGGTATGGCTACACCTTC. Its protein is CASSLATGYGYTF.

The genes are TRBV10-3 and TRBJ1-5, with unresolved D. Per germline, CDR1 ENHRY and CDR2 SYGVKD. The CDR3 consists of 13 residues. V lost 4 bases, J lost 7 bases, and 11 bases lay in between. In DNA, the CDR3 is TGTGCCATCAGTGGTAGCGATCCACAGCCCCAGCATTTT. Translation: CAISGSDPQPQHF.

In its sample, this clone was seen once. The rearrangement links TRBV7-3 to TRBJ2-5; the D gene is possibly TRBD1 (6 bases). CDR3 length equals 14 residues. Germline loops: CDR1 SGHTA, CDR2 FQGTGA. V dropped 2 bases and J dropped 1 base, with 8 bases sitting between them. The CDR3 nucleotides are TGTGCCAGCAGCTTAGTAGGGGGCCAAGAGACCCAGTACTTC. Residues: CASSLVGGQETQYF.

DNA of the CDR3: TGTGCCAGCAGATTCCTCACCTTGAGTTTCTACTATGGCTACACCTTC. Protein product: CASRFLTLSFYYGYTF. The genes are TRBV5-6 and TRBJ1-2; D ambiguous. The V gene lost 5 bases and the J gene lost 3 bases, with 20 bases spanning the gap. The CDR3 runs 16 residues. Germline values: CDR1 SGHDT, CDR2 YYEEEE.

This chain's CDR3 is CASSETVLQFF. Here the CDR3 DNA reads TGTGCCAGCAGTGAAACGGTCTTGCAGTTCTTC. The V gene is TRBV2, the J gene TRBJ2-1; D is undetermined. V dropped 2 bases and J dropped 12 bases, with 8 bases sitting between them. Germline loops: CDR1 SNHLY, CDR2 FYNNEI. This CDR3 contains 11 residues.

This clone was counted a single time. Different DNA sequences within this sample yield the same CDR3. The rearrangement links TRBV5-1 to TRBJ1-2, with TRBD1 matching 9 bases. The J segment lost 7 bases and the V segment lost 0 bases, leaving 7 bases of the junction unmatched. The CDR3 covers 15 residues. Looked up from germline, CDR1 is SGHRS and CDR2 is YFSETQ. In DNA, the CDR3 is TGCGCCAGCAGCTTGGGGGACAGGGCAAGTGGTGGCTACACCTTC. Its translation is CASSLGDRASGGYTF.

This rearrangement joins TRBV5-4 to TRBJ1-2; 7 nucleotides line up with TRBD1. This CDR3 is 14 amino acids long. Germline loops: CDR1 SGHNT, CDR2 YYREEE (reference sequence). V shed 0 bases and J 7 bases; nucleotides not matched to a gene: 6. The CDR3 reads CASSLGQGLGGYTF. The CDR3 DNA is TGTGCCAGCAGCTTGGGACAGGGACTTGGTGGCTACACCTTC.

The genes are TRBV20-1 and TRBJ1-5; the match to TRBD1 covers 7 bases. This CDR3 is built from 15 residues. Germline values: CDR1 DFQATT, CDR2 SNEGSKA (reference sequence). The V and J ends lost 4 bases and 2 bases, in that order; junction bases with no gene match: 8. The CDR3 loop is CSANDRAIGNQPQHF. DNA of the CDR3: TGCAGTGCTAATGACAGGGCGATAGGCAATCAGCCCCAGCATTTT.

The chain recombines TRBV5-1 with TRBJ1-1; D is undetermined. The length of the CDR3 is 15 residues. CDR1 and CDR2 (germline): SGHRS, YFSETQ. Trimming removed 6 bases from V and 0 bases from J, with 15 bases in between. CDR3 nucleotides: TGCGCCAGCACTTGGGAGGGAAACATGAACACTGAAGCTTTCTTT. The encoded protein is CASTWEGNMNTEAFF.

This chain uses TRBV29-1 with TRBJ2-7; the match to TRBD1 covers 7 bases. V shed 4 bases and J 2 bases; nucleotides not matched to a gene: 8. Germline V CDR1 and CDR2: SQVTM, ANQGSEA. The CDR3 runs to 14 residues. The CDR3 nucleotides read TGCAGCGTTGGCCGGGACAGCGTCCCCTACGAGCAGTACTTC. Its protein product is CSVGRDSVPYEQYF.

V gene TRBV5-4 combines with J gene TRBJ2-6; weak D call: TRBD1 (6 bases). CDR3 length: 16 residues. Germline CDR1 is SGHNT and CDR2 is YYREEE (reference sequence). Trimming took 3 bases from V and 2 from J, leaving 12 bases between them. This chain's CDR3 is CASSWGGQTGANVLTF. CDR3 DNA sequence: TGTGCCAGCAGCTGGGGTGGACAGACTGGGGCCAACGTCCTGACTTTC.

This clone is a singleton in its sample. The chain couples TRBV27 to TRBJ1-5; tentatively, D is TRBD1 (6 bases). V was pared by 5 bases and J by 7 bases, with 18 bases between. This CDR3 region has 15 residues. Germline loops: CDR1 MNHEY, CDR2 SMNVEV (reference sequence). This CDR3 is CASSPPPGVGQPQHF. CDR3 in DNA: TGTGCCAGCAGTCCCCCTCCAGGGGTAGGGCAGCCCCAGCATTTT.

The chain employs TRBV5-1 and TRBJ1-2; D is unclear. This CDR3 region has 13 residues. The germline V and J ends were trimmed by 4 bases and 6 bases, with 13 bases remaining between them. CDR1 and CDR2 from the germline V gene are SGHRS and YFSETQ. The CDR3 DNA reads as TGCGCCAGCAGCGGCCCGACGGAGGATGGCTACACCTTC. Encoded protein: CASSGPTEDGYTF.

V and J are TRBV29-1 and TRBJ1-1, with D unresolved. The V and J ends lost 7 bases and 4 bases respectively, with 19 bases between them. Germline V CDR1 and CDR2: SQVTM, ANQGSEA. This CDR3 comprises 14 residues. This chain's CDR3 is CSAAPLVTSTEAFF. The CDR3 nucleotides read TGCAGCGCGGCTCCCTTAGTCACCTCCACTGAAGCTTTCTTT.

The rearrangement uses TRBV10-3 and TRBJ1-3; D unresolved. From germline, CDR1 is ENHRY and CDR2 SYGVKD. Trimming shortened V by 1 base and J by 0 bases, and 13 bases separated the two germline ends. The CDR3 runs to 17 residues. The CDR3 protein is CAISELSGDHSGNTIYF. DNA for the CDR3: TGTGCCATCAGTGAGTTAAGCGGGGATCACTCTGGAAACACCATATATTTT.

This sequence joins TRBV6-1 and TRBJ1-4; D unresolved. CDR3 length equals 18 residues. V dropped 0 bases and J dropped 10 bases, with 24 bases sitting between them. Germline V gene lookup returns CDR1 MNHNS and CDR2 SASEGT. This CDR3 is CASSEAGRRGLPHGKLFF. In DNA, the CDR3 is TGTGCCAGCAGTGAAGCTGGCAGACGCGGACTCCCGCATGGAAAACTGTTTTTT.

V and J are TRBV24-1 and TRBJ1-1, with TRBD1 matching 8 bases. CDR3 length: 15 amino acids. Losses at the gene ends were 8 bases for V and 1 base for J; bases not matched to a gene: 8. Per the germline V gene, CDR1 is KGHDR and CDR2 is SFDVKD. CDR3 in amino acids: CATTGSGTGNTEAFF. In DNA form, the CDR3 reads TGTGCCACCACTGGCAGTGGGACAGGGAACACTGAAGCTTTCTTT.

V gene TRBV7-9 combines with J gene TRBJ1-2; D unclear. The CDR3 is 16 residues long. Germline V gene lookup returns CDR1 SEHNR and CDR2 FQNEAQ (reference sequence). V was trimmed by 1 base and J by 4 bases, leaving 16 bases between them. CDR3 in amino acids: CASSLGQGTILYGYTF. DNA for the CDR3: TGTGCCAGCAGCTTAGGGCAAGGCACTATTCTCTATGGCTACACCTTC.

V and J are TRBV30 and TRBJ2-2, with a weak D call TRBD1 (6 bases). The CDR3 length is 15 residues. Germline CDR1 and CDR2: GTSNPN and SVGIG (reference sequence). The V gene lost 1 base and the J gene lost 5 bases, with 14 bases spanning the gap. The CDR3 DNA is TGTGCCTGGAGTGAATTGGACAGCCGAACCGGGGAGCTGTTTTTT. Translation gives CAWSELDSRTGELFF.

The V call is TRBV5-1, the J call TRBJ2-2; 10 nucleotides line up with TRBD1. The V and J ends lost 0 bases and 3 bases, in that order; junction bases with no gene match: 2. CDR1 is SGHRS, CDR2 YFSETQ, per germline. The CDR3 contains 16 residues. The CDR3 bases are TGCGCCAGCAGCTTGGGACAGGGGGCTTACACCGGGGAGCTGTTTTTT. Amino acids: CASSLGQGAYTGELFF.

V usage is TRBV6-5 and J usage is TRBJ1-1; 9 bases match TRBD1. CDR1 and CDR2 from the germline V gene are MNHEY and SVGAGI. CDR3 length: 13 residues. The V gene end was trimmed by 11 bases and the J gene end by 3 bases; junction bases not matched to a gene: 7. The CDR3 sequence: CAAQQGAYTEAFF. CDR3 coding DNA: TGTGCCGCCCAACAGGGGGCCTACACTGAAGCTTTCTTT.

This clone was seen once. The chain uses TRBV7-9 and TRBJ2-5; 9 bases are a match to TRBD2. The CDR3 extends over 15 amino acids. V shed 0 bases, J shed 3 bases, and the junction held 2 bases outside the gene matches. The germline V gene has CDR1 SEHNR and CDR2 FQNEAQ (reference sequence). CDR3 sequence reads: CASSLASGGKETQYF. The CDR3 DNA is TGTGCCAGCAGCTTAGCGAGCGGGGGGAAAGAGACCCAGTACTTC.